This T cell receptor (beta chain) was sequenced in a study of cytomegalovirus exposure and HLA in healthy donors. Germline-derived CDR1 and CDR2 are SQVTM and ANQGSEA. This CDR3 contains 15 residues. The junction had 7 bases not matched to a gene; V was cut back by 3 bases and J by 7 bases. The PCR made use of 60 Vbeta and 13 Jbeta primers. Here immunoSEQ multiplex PCR was the method, and the copy in TCRdb shows in-frame clones only, minus some. The table has 150,000 to 200,000 clones, just over 70% seen once. The V call is TRBV29-1, the J call TRBJ1-4; 11 nucleotides match TRBD1. This TCR came from a human donor in good health. The sequenced sample was PBMCs. CDR3 nucleotides: TGCAGCGTTGATGGACAGGGGGCAAGAGGTGAAAAACTGTTTTTT. This sequence encodes CSVDGQGARGEKLFF.